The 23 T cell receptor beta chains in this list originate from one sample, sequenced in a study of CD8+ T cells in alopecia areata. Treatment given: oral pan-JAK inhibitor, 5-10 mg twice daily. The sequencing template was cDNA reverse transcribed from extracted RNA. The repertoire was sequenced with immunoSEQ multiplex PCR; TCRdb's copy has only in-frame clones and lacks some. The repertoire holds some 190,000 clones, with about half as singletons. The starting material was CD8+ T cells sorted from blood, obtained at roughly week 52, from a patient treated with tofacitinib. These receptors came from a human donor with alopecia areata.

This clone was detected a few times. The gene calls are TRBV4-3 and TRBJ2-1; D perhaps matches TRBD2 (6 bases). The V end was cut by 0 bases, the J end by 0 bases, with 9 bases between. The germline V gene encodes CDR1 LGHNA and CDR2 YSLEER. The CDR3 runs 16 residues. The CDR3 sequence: CASSQDKDYSYNEQFF. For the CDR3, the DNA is TGCGCCAGCAGCCAAGATAAGGACTACTCCTACAATGAGCAGTTCTTC.

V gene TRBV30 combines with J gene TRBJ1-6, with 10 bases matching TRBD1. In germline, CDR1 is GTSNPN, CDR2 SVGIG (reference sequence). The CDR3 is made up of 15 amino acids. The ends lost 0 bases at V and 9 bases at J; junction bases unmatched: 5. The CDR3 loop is CAWSVMGQGTSPLHF. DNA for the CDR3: TGTGCCTGGAGTGTAATGGGACAGGGGACTTCACCCCTCCACTTT.

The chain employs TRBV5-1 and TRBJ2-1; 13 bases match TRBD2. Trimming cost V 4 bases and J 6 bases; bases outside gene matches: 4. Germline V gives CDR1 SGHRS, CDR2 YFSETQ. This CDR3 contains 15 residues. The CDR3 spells CASSPLAGGPNEQFF. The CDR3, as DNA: TGCGCCAGCAGCCCACTAGCGGGGGGGCCCAATGAGCAGTTCTTC.

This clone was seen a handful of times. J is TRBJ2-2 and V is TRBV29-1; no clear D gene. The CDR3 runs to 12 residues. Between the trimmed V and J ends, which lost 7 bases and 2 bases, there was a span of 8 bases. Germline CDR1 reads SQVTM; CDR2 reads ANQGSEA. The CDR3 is CSGIANTGELFF. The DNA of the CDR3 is TGCAGCGGAATCGCAAACACCGGGGAGCTGTTTTTT.

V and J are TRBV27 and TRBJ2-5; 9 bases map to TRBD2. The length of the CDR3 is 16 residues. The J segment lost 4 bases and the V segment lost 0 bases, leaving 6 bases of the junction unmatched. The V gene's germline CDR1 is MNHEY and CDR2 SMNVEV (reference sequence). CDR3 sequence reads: CASSLSSGTSRETQYF. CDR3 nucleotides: TGTGCCAGCAGTTTATCCTCCGGGACTAGCAGAGAGACCCAGTACTTC.

DNA of the CDR3: TGTGCCACCCTCTCTGGGGCCAACGTCCTGACTTTC. Protein: CATLSGANVLTF. The chain joins TRBV27 to TRBJ2-6; D unresolved. The germline V gene encodes CDR1 MNHEY and CDR2 SMNVEV (reference sequence). The CDR3 extends over 12 amino acids. V lost 10 bases and J lost 0, with 4 bases in between. Full variable domain (rest looked up from reference TRBV27 and TRBJ2-6): EAQVTQNPRYLITVTGKKLTVTCSQNMNHEYMSWYRQDPGLGLRQIYYSMNVEVTDKGDVPEGYKVSRKEKRNFPLILESPSPNQTSLYFCATLSGANVLTFGAGSRLTVL.

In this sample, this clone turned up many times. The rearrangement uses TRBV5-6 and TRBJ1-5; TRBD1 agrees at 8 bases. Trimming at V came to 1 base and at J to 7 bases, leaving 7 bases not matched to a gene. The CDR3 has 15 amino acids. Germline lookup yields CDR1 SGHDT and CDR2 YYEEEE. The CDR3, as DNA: TGTGCCAGCAGCTTGTGGACAGGGTGGAAGCAGCCCCAGCATTTT. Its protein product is CASSLWTGWKQPQHF. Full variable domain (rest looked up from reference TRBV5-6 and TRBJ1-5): DAGVTQSPTHLIKTRGQQVTLRCSPKSGHDTVSWYQQALGQGPQFIFQYYEEEERQRGNFPDRFSGHQFPNYSSELNVNALLLGDSALYLCASSLWTGWKQPQHFGDGTRLSIL.

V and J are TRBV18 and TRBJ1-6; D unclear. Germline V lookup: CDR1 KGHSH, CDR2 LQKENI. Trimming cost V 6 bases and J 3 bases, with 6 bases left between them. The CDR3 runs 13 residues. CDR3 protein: CASSEDYNSPLHF. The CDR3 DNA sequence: TGTGCCAGCTCGGAGGACTATAATTCACCCCTCCACTTT.

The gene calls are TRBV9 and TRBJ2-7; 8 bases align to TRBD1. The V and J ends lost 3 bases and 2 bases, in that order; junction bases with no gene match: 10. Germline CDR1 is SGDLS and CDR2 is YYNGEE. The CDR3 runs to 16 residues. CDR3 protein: CASSADLGTGPYEQYF. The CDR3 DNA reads TGTGCCAGCAGCGCAGACCTAGGGACAGGCCCCTACGAGCAGTACTTC. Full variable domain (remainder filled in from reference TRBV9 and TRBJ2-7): DSGVTQTPKHLITATGQRVTLRCSPRSGDLSVYWYQQSLDQGLQFLIQYYNGEERAKGNILERFSAQQFPDLHSELNLSSLELGDSALYFCASSADLGTGPYEQYFGPGTRLTVT.

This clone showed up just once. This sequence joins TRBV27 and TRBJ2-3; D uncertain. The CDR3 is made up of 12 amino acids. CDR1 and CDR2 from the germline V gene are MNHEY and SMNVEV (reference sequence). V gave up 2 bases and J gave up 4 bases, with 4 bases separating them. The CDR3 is CASSLPPDTQYF. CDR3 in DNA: TGTGCCAGCAGTTTACCCCCAGATACGCAGTATTTT.

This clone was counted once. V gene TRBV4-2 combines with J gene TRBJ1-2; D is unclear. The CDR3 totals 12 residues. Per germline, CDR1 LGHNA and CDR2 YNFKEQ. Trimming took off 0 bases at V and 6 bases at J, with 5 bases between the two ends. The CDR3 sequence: CASSQDGDGYTF. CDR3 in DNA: TGTGCCAGCAGCCAAGATGGGGATGGCTACACCTTC.

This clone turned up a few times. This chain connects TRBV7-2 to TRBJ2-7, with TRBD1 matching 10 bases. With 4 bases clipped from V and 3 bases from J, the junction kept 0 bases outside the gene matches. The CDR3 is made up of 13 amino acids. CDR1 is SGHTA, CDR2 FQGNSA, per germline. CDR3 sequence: CASSWTGGYEQYF. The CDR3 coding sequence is TGTGCCAGCAGCTGGACAGGGGGCTACGAGCAGTACTTC.

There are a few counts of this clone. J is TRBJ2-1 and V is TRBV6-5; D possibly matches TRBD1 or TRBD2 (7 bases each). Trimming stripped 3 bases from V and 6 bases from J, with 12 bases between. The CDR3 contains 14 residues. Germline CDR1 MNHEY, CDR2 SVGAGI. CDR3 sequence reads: CASSYWEGANEQFF. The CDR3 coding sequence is TGTGCCAGCAGTTATTGGGAGGGGGCCAATGAGCAGTTCTTC.

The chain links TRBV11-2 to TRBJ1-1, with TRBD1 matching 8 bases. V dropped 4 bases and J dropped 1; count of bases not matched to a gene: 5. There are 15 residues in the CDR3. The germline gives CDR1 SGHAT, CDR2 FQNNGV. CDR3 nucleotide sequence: TGTGCCAGCAGCTACCTCCAGGGGGCGAACACTGAAGCTTTCTTT. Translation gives CASSYLQGANTEAFF.

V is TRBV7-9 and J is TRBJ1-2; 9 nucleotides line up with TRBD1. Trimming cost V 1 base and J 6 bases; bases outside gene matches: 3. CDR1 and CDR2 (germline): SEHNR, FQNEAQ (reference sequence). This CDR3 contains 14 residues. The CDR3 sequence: CASSLGTGADGYTF. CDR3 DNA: TGTGCCAGCAGCTTAGGGACAGGGGCGGATGGCTACACCTTC.

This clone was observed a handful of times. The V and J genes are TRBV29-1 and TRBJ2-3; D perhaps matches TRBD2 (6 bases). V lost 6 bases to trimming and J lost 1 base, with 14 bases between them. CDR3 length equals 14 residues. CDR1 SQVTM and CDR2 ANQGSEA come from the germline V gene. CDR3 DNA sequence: TGCAGCGTGAATGGAGGGCAAGGCACAGATACGCAGTATTTT. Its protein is CSVNGGQGTDTQYF.

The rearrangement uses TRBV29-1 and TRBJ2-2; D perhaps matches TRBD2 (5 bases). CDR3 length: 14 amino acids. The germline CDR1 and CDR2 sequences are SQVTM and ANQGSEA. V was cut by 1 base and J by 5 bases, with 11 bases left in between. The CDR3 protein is CSVEGLAATGELFF. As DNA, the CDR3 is TGCAGCGTTGAAGGGCTAGCTGCAACCGGGGAGCTGTTTTTT.

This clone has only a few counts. CDR3 protein: CASTVAGDIDTQYF. The CDR3 DNA reads TGTGCCAGCACCGTAGCGGGGGACATAGATACGCAGTATTTT. V and J are TRBV6-6 and TRBJ2-3, with TRBD2 matching 9 bases. V shed 7 bases, J shed 5 bases, and the junction held 7 bases outside the gene matches. Germline V gene data show CDR1 as MNHNY and CDR2 as SVGAGI (reference sequence). The CDR3 has 14 amino acids.

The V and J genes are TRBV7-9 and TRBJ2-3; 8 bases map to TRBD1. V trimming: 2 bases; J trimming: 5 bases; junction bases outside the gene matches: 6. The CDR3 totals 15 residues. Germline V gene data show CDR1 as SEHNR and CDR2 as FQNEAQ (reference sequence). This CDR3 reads CASSLSRDRRDTQYF. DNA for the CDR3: TGTGCCAGCAGCTTATCTCGGGACAGGAGAGATACGCAGTATTTT.

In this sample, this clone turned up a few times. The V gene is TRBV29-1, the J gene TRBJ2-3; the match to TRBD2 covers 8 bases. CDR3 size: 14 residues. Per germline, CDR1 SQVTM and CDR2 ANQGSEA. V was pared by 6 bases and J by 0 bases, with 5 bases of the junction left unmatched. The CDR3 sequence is CSVRGVGSTDTQYF. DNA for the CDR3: TGCAGCGTGCGGGGGGTCGGGAGCACAGATACGCAGTATTTT.

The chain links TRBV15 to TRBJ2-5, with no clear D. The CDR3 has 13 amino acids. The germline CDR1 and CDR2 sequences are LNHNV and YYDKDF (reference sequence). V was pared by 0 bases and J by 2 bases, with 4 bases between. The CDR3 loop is CATSREWQETQYF. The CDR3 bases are TGTGCCACCAGCAGAGAGTGGCAAGAGACCCAGTACTTC. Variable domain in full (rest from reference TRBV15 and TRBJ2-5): DAMVIQNPRYQVTQFGKPVTLSCSQTLNHNVMYWYQQKSSQAPKLLFHYYDKDFNNEADTPDNFQSRRPNTSFCFLDIRSPGLGDTAMYLCATSREWQETQYFGPGTRLLVL.

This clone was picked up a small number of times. CDR3 nucleotide sequence: TGCGCCAGCAGCTTGTTCGGCGAGCAGTACTTC. This codes for CASSLFGEQYF. The rearrangement uses TRBV5-1 and TRBJ2-7; D unresolved. The CDR3 loop spans 11 amino acids. Trimming removed 1 base from V and 6 bases from J, with 5 bases in between. In germline, CDR1 is SGHRS, CDR2 YFSETQ.

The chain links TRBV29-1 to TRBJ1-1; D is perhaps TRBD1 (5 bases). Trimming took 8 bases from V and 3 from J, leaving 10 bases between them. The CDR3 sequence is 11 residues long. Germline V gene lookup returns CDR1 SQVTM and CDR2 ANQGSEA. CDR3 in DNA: TGCAGCTACAGGTACGACACTGAAGCTTTCTTT. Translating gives CSYRYDTEAFF. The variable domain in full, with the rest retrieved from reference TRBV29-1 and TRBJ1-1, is SAVISQKPSRDICQRGTSLTIQCQVDSQVTMMFWYRQQPGQSLTLIATANQGSEATYESGFVIDKFPISRPNLTFSTLTVSNMSPEDSSIYLCSYRYDTEAFFGQGTRLTVV.